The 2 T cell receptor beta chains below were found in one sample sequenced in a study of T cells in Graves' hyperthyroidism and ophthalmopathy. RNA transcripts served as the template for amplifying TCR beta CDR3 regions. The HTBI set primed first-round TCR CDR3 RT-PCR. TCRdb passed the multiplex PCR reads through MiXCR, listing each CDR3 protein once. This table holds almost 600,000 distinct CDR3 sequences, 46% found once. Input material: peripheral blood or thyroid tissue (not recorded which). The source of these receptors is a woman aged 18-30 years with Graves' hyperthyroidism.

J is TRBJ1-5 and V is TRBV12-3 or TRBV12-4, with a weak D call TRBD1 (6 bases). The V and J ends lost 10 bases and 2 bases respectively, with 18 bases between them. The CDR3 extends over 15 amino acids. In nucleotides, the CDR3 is TGTGCCACAATGCGCGGGGGGGCGGGCAATCAGCCCCAGCATTTT. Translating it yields CATMRGGAGNQPQHF.

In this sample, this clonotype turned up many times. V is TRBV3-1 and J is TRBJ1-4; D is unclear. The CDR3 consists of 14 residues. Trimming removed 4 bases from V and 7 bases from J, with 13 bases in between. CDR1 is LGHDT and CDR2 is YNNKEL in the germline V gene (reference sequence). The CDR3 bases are TGTGCCAGCAGCCCCCTAAGACACGGTGAAAAACTGTTTTTT. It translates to CASSPLRHGEKLFF.